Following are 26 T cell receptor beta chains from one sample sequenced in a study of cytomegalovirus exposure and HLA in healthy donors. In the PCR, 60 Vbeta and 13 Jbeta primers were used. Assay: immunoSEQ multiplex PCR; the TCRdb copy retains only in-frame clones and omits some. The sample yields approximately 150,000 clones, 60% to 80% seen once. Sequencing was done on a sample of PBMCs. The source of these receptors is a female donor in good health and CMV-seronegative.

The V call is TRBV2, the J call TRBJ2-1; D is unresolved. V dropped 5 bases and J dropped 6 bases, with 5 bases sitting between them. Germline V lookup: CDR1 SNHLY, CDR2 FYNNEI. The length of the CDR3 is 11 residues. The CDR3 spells CASSRGNEQFF. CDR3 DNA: TGTGCCAGCAGTCGAGGCAATGAGCAGTTCTTC.

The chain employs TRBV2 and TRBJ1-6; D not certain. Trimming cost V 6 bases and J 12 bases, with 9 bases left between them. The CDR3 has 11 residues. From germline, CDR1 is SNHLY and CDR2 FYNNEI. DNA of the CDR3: TGTGCCAGCAGACAAGAGGGACCCCTCCACTTT. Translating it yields CASRQEGPLHF.

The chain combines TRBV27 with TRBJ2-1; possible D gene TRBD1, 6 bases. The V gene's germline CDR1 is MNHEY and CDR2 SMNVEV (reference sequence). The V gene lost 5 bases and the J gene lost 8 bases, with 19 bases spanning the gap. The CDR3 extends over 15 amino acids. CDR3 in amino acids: CASSTPGGVVDEQFF. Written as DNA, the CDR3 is TGTGCCAGCAGTACCCCTGGGGGCGTCGTGGATGAGCAGTTCTTC.

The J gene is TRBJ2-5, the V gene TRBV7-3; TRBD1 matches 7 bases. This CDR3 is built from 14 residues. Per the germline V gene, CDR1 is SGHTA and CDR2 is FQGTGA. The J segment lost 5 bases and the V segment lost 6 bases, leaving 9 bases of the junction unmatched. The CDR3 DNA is TGTGCCAGCAGTCAAGGGGACAGTTGGGAGACCCAGTACTTC. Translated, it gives CASSQGDSWETQYF.

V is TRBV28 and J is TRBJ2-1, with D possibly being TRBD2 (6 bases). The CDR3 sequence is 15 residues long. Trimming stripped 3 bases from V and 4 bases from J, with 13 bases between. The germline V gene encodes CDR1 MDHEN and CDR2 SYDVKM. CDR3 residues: CASSFGGGVYNEQFF. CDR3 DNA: TGTGCCAGCAGTTTTGGGGGAGGTGTGTACAATGAGCAGTTCTTC.

CDR3 region: CASSLNGQGAEGYTF. The CDR3 DNA sequence: TGTGCCAGCAGTTTAAACGGACAGGGGGCAGAAGGCTACACCTTC. The chain recombines TRBV28 with TRBJ1-2; 11 nucleotides agree with TRBD1. The germline V gene encodes CDR1 MDHEN and CDR2 SYDVKM. The ends lost 2 bases at V and 8 bases at J; junction bases unmatched: 7. The CDR3 consists of 15 residues.

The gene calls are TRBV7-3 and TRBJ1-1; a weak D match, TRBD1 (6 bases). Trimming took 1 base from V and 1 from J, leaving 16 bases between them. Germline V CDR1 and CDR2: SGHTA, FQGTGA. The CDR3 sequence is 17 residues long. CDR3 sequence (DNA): TGTGCCAGCAGCTTAATCCCAGGGGCCCAGGGGAACACTGAAGCTTTCTTT. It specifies CASSLIPGAQGNTEAFF.

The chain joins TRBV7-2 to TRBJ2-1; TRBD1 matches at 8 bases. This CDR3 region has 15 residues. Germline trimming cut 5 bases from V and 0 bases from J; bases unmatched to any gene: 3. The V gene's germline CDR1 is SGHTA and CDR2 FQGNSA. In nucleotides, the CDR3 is TGTGCCAGCAGCCGGGACAGGAGCTCCTACAATGAGCAGTTCTTC. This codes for CASSRDRSSYNEQFF.

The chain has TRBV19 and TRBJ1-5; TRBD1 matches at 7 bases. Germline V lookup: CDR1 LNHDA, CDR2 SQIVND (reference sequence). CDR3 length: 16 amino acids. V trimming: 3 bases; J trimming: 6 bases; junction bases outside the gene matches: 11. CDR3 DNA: TGTGCCAGTAGTATGGGCACAGGGGTTTCGGGTCAGCCCCAGCATTTT. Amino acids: CASSMGTGVSGQPQHF.

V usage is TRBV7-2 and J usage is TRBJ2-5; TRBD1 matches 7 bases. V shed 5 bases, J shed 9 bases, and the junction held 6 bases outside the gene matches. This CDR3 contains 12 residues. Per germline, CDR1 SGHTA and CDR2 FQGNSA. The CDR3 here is CASSPAQGAQYF. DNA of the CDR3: TGTGCCAGCAGCCCCGCCCAGGGGGCCCAGTACTTC.

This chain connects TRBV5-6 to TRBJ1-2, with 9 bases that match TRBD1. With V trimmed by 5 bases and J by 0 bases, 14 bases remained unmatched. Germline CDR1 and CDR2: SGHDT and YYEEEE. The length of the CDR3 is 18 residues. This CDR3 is CASSGWTGESTANYGYTF. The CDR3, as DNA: TGTGCCAGCAGTGGGTGGACAGGGGAATCAACTGCTAACTATGGCTACACCTTC.

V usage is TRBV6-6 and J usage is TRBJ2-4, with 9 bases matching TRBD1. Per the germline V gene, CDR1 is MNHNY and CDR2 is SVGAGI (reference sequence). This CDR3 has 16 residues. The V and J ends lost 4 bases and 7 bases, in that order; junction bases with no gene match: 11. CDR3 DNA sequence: TGTGCCAGCAGTTCACTAATAGGGACAGGGAATAACATTCAGTACTTC. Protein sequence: CASSSLIGTGNNIQYF.

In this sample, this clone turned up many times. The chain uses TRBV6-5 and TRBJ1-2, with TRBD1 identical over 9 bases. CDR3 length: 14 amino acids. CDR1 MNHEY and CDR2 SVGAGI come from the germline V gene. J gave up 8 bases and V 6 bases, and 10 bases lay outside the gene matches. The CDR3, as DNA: TGTGCCAGCAGAGCCACAGGGGGCCTGAGGGGCTACACCTTC. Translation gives CASRATGGLRGYTF.

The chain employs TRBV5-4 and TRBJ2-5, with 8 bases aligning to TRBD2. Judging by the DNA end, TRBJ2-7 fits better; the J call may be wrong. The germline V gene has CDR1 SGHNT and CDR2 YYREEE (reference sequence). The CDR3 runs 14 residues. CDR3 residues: CASSLPGLGAEQYF. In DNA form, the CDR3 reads TGTGCCAGCAGCTTACCGGGACTAGGTGCCGAGCAGTACTTC.

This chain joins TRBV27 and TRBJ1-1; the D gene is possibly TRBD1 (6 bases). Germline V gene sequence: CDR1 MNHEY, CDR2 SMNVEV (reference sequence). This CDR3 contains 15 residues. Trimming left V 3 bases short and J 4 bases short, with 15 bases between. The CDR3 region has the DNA TGTGCCAGCAGTTTGGGACCGGGACAAGTCACTGAAGCTTTCTTT. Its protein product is CASSLGPGQVTEAFF.

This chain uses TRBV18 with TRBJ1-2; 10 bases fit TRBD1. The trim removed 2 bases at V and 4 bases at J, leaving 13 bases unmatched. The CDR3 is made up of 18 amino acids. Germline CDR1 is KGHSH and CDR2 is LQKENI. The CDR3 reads CASSPLAPTGGRGYGYTF. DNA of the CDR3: TGTGCCAGCTCACCATTGGCTCCGACAGGGGGCAGAGGCTATGGCTACACCTTC.

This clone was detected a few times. The CDR3 sequence is CASSQGAGPDTDTQYF. DNA of the CDR3: TGTGCCAGCAGCCAAGGGGCGGGTCCAGACACAGATACGCAGTATTTT. The chain combines TRBV4-2 with TRBJ2-3; D possibly corresponds to TRBD2 (5 bases). This CDR3 is 16 amino acids long. The germline V and J ends were trimmed by 1 base and 2 bases, with 13 bases remaining between them. Germline CDR1 and CDR2: LGHNA and YNFKEQ.

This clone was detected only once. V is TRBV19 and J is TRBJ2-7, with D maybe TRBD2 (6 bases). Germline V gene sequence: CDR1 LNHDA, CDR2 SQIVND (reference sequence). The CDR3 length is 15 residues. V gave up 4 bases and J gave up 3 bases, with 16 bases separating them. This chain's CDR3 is CASSTAGGAGYEQYF. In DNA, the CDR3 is TGTGCCAGTAGTACCGCCGGGGGTGCGGGCTACGAGCAGTACTTC.

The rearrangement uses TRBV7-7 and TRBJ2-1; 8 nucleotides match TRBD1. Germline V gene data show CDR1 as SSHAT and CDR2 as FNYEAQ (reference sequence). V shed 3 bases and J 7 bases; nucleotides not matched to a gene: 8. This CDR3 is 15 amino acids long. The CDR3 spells CASSLDVNRGNEQFF. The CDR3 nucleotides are TGTGCCAGCAGCTTGGACGTTAACAGGGGGAATGAGCAGTTCTTC.

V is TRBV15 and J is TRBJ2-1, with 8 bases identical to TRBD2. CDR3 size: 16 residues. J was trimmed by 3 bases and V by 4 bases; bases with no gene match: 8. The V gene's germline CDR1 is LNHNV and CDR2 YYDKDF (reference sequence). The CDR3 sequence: CATSKRTGTSYNEQFF. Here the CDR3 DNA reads TGTGCCACCAGCAAACGAACCGGGACTAGCTACAATGAGCAGTTCTTC.

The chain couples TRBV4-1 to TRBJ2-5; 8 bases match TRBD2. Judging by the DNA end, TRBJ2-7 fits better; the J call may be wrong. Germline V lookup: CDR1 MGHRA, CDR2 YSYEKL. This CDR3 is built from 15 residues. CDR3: CASSQEGTRVSEQYF. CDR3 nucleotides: TGCGCCAGCAGCCAAGAAGGGACTAGGGTAAGCGAGCAGTACTTC.

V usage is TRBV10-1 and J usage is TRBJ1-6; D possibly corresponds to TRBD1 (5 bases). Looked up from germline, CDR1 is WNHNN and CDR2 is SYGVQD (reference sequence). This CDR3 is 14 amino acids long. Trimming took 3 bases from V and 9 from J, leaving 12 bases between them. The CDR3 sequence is CASSDGGSGSPLHF. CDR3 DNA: TGCGCCAGCAGTGACGGGGGGTCGGGTTCACCCCTCCACTTT.

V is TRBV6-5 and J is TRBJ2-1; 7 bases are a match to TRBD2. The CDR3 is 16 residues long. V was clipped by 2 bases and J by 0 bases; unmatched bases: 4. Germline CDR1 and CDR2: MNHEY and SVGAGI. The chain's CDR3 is CASSYGTTSSYNEQFF. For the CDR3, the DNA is TGTGCCAGCAGTTACGGGACTACCAGCTCCTACAATGAGCAGTTCTTC.

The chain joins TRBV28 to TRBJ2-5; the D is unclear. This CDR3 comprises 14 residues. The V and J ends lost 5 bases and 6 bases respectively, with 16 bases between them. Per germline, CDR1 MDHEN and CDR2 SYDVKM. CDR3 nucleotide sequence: TGTGCCAGCAGTGCCCAAAACTCCCTGAAGACCCAGTACTTC. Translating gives CASSAQNSLKTQYF. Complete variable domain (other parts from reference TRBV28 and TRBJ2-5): DVKVTQSSRYLVKRTGEKVFLECVQDMDHENMFWYRQDPGLGLRLIYFSYDVKMKEKGDIPEGYSVSREKKERFSLILESASTNQTSMYLCASSAQNSLKTQYFGPGTRLLVL.

The CDR3 loop is CASSQLGGQGAGTGELFF. CDR3 DNA: TGTGCCAGCAGCCAACTGGGAGGACAGGGGGCAGGAACCGGGGAGCTGTTTTTT. The chain has TRBV27 and TRBJ2-2, with 11 bases matching TRBD1. V lost 6 bases to trimming and J lost 5 bases; unmatched junction nucleotides: 14. CDR3 length equals 18 residues. Germline lookup yields CDR1 MNHEY and CDR2 SMNVEV (reference sequence).

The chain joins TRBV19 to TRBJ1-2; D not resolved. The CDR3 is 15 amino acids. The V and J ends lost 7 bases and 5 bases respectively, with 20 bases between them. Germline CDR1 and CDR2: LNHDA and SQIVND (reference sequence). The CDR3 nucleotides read TGTGCCAGTACTCTCGGGTTGGACGCGGGATATGGCTACACCTTC. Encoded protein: CASTLGLDAGYGYTF.